The 8 T cell receptor beta chains reported below all come from one sample, sequenced in a study of blood T cell repertoires in COVID-19. Only in-frame clones appear in the TCRdb table, and some are missing; sequencing was by immunoSEQ multiplex PCR. Here the sample spans 250,000 to 300,000 clones, about 89% being singletons. Sequenced sample: PBMCs or T cells enriched from blood (not recorded which). All receptors come from a human donor in a cohort exposed to, infected with or recovered from COVID-19 (not recorded which). The donor label of this sample is uncertain.

The chain uses TRBV6-5 and TRBJ1-3; D is uncertain. The germline V and J ends were trimmed by 1 base and 0 bases, with 10 bases remaining between them. This CDR3 comprises 16 residues. The germline V gene encodes CDR1 MNHEY and CDR2 SVGAGI. Here the CDR3 DNA reads TGTGCCAGCAGTTACTTAGCCGACGGCTCTGGAAACACCATATATTTT. Residues: CASSYLADGSGNTIYF.

This sequence joins TRBV10-2 and TRBJ2-3, with 11 positions matching TRBD1. The J segment lost 3 bases and the V segment lost 7 bases, leaving 6 bases of the junction unmatched. Germline CDR1 is WSHSY and CDR2 is SAAADI. The length of the CDR3 is 15 residues. In nucleotides, the CDR3 is TGCGCCAGCAACACCGGGACAGGGGGAACAGATACGCAGTATTTT. Protein product: CASNTGTGGTDTQYF.

The chain links TRBV12-3 or TRBV12-4 to TRBJ1-1; no firm D call. The CDR3 is 10 residues long. V lost 9 bases and J lost 5, with 7 bases in between. DNA for the CDR3: TGTGCCAGTGCGGGGACTGAAGCTTTCTTT. Protein: CASAGTEAFF.

The rearrangement links TRBV29-1 to TRBJ2-5; TRBD2 agrees at 10 bases. After removal of 4 bases from V and 5 bases from J, the junction contained 4 bases not matched to a gene. This CDR3 comprises 13 residues. Germline V gene data show CDR1 as SQVTM and CDR2 as ANQGSEA. The CDR3 protein is CSVARAGGETQYF. The CDR3 coding sequence is TGCAGCGTTGCCAGAGCGGGGGGGGAGACCCAGTACTTC.

This clone was picked up one time. The CDR3 reads CASSPQGQGSNQPQHF. The CDR3 DNA is TGTGCCAGCTCACCACAGGGACAGGGGAGCAATCAGCCCCAGCATTTT. The chain couples TRBV18 to TRBJ1-5; TRBD1 aligns across 10 bases. The ends lost 1 base at V and 1 base at J; junction bases unmatched: 1. The CDR3 runs to 16 residues. CDR1 and CDR2 from the germline V gene are KGHSH and LQKENI.

The V and J genes are TRBV5-8 and TRBJ1-1, with D unclear. The CDR3 is 14 residues long. V was pared by 0 bases and J by 0 bases, with 6 bases between. Germline CDR1 and CDR2: SGHTS and YDEGEE. In DNA form, the CDR3 reads TGTGCCAGCAGCTTGGGGCTGCTGAACACTGAAGCTTTCTTT. Translating gives CASSLGLLNTEAFF.

The J gene is TRBJ1-2, the V gene TRBV7-9; maybe TRBD1 (6 bases). Trimming took 5 bases from V and 4 from J, leaving 11 bases between them. The CDR3 length is 13 residues. Germline assignment: CDR1 SEHNR and CDR2 FQNEAQ (reference sequence). In nucleotides, the CDR3 is TGTGCCAGCAGCCGGACAGACCTCTATGGCTACACCTTC. Its translation: CASSRTDLYGYTF.

The count of this clone is one. The chain combines TRBV7-2 with TRBJ1-2, with unresolved D. The V end was cut by 3 bases, the J end by 4 bases, with 9 bases between. This CDR3 spans 13 amino acids. CDR1 SGHTA and CDR2 FQGNSA come from the germline V gene. CDR3 in amino acids: CASSFGGSYGYTF. CDR3 nucleotide sequence: TGTGCCAGCAGCTTCGGCGGGAGCTATGGCTACACCTTC.